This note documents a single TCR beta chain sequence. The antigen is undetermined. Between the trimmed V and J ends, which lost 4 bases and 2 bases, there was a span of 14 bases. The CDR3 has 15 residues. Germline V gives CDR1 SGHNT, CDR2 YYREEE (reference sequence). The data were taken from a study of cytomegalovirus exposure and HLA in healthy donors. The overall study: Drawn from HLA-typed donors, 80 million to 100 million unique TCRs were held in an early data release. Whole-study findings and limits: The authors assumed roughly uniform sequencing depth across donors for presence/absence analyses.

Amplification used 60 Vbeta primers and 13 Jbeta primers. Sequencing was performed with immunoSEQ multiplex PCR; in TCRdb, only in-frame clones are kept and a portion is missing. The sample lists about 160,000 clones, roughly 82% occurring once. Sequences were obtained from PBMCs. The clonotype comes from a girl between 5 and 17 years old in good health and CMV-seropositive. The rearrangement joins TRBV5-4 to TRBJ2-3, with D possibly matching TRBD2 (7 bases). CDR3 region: CASSGRGADTDTQYF. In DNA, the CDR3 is TGTGCCAGCAGCGGCCGGGGGGCTGACACAGATACGCAGTATTTT.